The T cell receptor (beta chain) described here comes from a study of human T cells and chemical hapten exposure. Broader study findings: TCRs above 1 in 1000 frequency stayed constant with DPC sensitization.

Time point meaning: patch test 3, about 24 weeks after DPC sensitization. The sample's treatment: therapeutic diphenylcyclopropenone sensitization with weekly scalp DPC. It was from unfractionated whole blood that total RNA was extracted. Trimming stripped 4 bases from V and 0 bases from J, with 10 bases between. The CDR3 length is 14 residues. CDR1 is SQVTM and CDR2 is ANQGSEA in the germline V gene. As concerns this clonotype: The antigen is not known.

TCRdb processed the RACE reads anew with MiXCR; each CDR3 protein has one entry. The table lists 40,000 or so distinct CDR3 sequences, approximately 11% of them singletons. The sequence derives from a woman aged 40 to 50 with alopecia areata. Some clones in this sample may be carry-over from other donors' samples. Material: whole blood, obtained in connection with sensitization to the hapten diphenylcyclopropenone (DPC). This chain joins TRBV29-1 and TRBJ2-1; TRBD2 is a possible D gene (5 bases). This CDR3 reads CSVGRKSSYNEQFF. The CDR3 region has the DNA TGCAGCGTTGGGAGGAAGAGCTCCTACAATGAGCAGTTCTTC.